This TCR beta chain was observed in a study of regulatory T cells in long-lasting Graves disease. Combining iRepertoire HTBI primers with Arm-PCR of CDR3 regions, the authors built TCR beta libraries. TCRdb recomputed calls from the multiplex PCR reads with MiXCR, one row per CDR3 protein. Among about 290,000 distinct CDR3 sequences listed, 20% to 25% were seen once. This clonotype showed up just a few times. Described time point: persistent/refractory GD, antithyroid drugs over 5 years with positive TRAb. PBMC RNA served as the TCR library source. The receptor was derived from a female donor with Graves disease. The sample in question was peripheral blood mononuclear cells (PBMCs), obtained when the disease was refractory, from a patient treated with antithyroid drugs.

The CDR3 loop reads CASSHRKGGWDEQYF. The CDR3 nucleotides are TGTGCCAGCAGCCATCGGAAGGGGGGCTGGGACGAGCAGTACTTC. V is TRBV7-2 and J is TRBJ2-7; D is perhaps TRBD1 or TRBD2 (6 bases each). From germline, CDR1 is SGHTA and CDR2 FQGNSA. The CDR3 runs 15 residues. Between the trimmed V and J ends, which lost 5 bases and 5 bases, there was a span of 19 bases.